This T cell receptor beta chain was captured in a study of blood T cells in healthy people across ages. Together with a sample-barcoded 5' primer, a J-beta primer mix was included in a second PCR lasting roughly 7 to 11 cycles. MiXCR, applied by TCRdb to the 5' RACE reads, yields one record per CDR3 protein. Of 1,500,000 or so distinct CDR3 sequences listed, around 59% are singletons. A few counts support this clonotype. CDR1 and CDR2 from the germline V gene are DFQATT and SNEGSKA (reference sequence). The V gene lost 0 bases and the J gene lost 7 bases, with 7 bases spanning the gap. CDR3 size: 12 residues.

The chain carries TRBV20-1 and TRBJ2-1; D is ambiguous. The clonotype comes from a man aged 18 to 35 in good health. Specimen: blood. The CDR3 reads CSAREVINEQFF. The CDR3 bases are TGCAGTGCTAGAGAAGTCATAAATGAGCAGTTCTTC.